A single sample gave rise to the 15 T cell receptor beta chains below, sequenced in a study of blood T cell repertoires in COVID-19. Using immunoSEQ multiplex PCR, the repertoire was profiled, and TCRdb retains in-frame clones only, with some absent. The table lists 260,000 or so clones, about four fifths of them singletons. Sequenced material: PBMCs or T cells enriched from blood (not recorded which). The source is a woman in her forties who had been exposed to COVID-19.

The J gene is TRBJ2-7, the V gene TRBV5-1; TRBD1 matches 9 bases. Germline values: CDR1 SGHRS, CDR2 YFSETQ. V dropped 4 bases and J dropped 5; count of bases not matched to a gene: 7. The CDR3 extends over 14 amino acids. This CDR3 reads CASSPGQGLNEQYF. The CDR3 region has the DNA TGCGCCAGCAGCCCAGGACAGGGGCTGAACGAGCAGTACTTC.

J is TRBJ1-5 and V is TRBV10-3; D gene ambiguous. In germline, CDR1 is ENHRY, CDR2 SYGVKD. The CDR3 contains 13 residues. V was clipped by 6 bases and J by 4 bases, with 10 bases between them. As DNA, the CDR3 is TGTGCCATCAGCGACGGACTAAATCAGCCCCAGCATTTT. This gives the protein CAISDGLNQPQHF.

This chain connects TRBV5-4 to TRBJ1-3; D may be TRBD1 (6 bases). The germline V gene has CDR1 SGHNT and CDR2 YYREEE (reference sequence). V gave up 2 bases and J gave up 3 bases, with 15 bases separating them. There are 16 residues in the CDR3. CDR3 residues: CASSLPGTIGGNTIYF. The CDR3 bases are TGTGCCAGCAGCTTACCCGGGACAATCGGTGGAAACACCATATATTTT.

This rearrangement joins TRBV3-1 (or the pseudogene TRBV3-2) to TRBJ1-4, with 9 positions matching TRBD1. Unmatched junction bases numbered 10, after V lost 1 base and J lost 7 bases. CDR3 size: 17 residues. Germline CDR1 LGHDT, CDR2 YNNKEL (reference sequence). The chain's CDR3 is CASSQAPGTGWGEKLFF. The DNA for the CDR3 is TGTGCCAGCAGCCAAGCCCCTGGGACAGGGTGGGGTGAAAAACTGTTTTTT.

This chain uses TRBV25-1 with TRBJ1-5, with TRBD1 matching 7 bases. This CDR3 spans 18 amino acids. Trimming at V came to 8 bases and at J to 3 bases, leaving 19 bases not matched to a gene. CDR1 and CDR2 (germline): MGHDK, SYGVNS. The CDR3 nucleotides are TGTGCCAGCCCTCCTCAACTCCCGGGACAGTATTACAATCAGCCCCAGCATTTT. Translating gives CASPPQLPGQYYNQPQHF.

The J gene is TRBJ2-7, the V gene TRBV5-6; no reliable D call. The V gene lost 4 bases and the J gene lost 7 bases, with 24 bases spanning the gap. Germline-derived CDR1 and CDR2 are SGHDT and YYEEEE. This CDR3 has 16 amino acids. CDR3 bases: TGTGCCAGCAGCCCTATCGCGAGTGGGCCTATTGGGGAGCAGTACTTC. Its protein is CASSPIASGPIGEQYF.

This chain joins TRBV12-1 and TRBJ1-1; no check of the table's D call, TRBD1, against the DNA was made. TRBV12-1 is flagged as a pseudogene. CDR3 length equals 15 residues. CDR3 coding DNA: TGTGCCAGCCGGTCCGGGACAGGGCCGAGGACTGAAGCTTTCTTT. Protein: CASRSGTGPRTEAFF.

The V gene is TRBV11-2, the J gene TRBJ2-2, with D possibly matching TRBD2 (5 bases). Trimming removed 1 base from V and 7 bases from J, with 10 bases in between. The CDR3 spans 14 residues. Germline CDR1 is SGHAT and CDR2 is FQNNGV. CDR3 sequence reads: CASSLGGFGGELFF. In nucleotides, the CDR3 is TGTGCCAGCAGCTTAGGCGGGTTCGGCGGGGAGCTGTTTTTT. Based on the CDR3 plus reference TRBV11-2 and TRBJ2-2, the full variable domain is EAGVAQSPRYKIIEKRQSVAFWCNPISGHATLYWYQQILGQGPKLLIQFQNNGVVDDSQLPKDRFSAERLKGVDSTLKIQPAKLEDSAVYLCASSLGGFGGELFFGEGSRLTVL.

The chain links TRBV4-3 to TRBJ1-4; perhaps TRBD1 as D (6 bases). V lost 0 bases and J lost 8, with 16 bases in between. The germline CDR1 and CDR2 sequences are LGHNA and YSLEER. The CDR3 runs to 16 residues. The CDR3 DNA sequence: TGCGCCAGCAGCCAAGACAGGGGATTGGGGGGGGAAAAACTGTTTTTT. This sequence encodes CASSQDRGLGGEKLFF.

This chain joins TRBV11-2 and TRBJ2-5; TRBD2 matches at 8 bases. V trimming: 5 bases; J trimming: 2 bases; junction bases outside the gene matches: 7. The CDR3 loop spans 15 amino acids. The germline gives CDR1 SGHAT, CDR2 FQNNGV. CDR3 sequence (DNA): TGTGCCAGCAGCGCCGGGGGGGCTCGTCAAGAGACCCAGTACTTC. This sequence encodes CASSAGGARQETQYF. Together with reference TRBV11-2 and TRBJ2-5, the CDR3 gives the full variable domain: EAGVAQSPRYKIIEKRQSVAFWCNPISGHATLYWYQQILGQGPKLLIQFQNNGVVDDSQLPKDRFSAERLKGVDSTLKIQPAKLEDSAVYLCASSAGGARQETQYFGPGTRLLVL.

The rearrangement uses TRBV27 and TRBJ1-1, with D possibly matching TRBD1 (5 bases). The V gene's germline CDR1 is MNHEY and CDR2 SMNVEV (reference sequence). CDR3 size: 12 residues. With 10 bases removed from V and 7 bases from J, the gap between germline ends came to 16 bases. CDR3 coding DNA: TGTGCCACCAAAGGGATGGGGCATGAAGCTTTCTTT. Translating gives CATKGMGHEAFF.

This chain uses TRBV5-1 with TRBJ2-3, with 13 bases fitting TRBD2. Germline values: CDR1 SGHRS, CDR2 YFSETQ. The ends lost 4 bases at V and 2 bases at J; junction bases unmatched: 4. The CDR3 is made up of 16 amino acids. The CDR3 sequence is CASSPGTSGATDTQYF. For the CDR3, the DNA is TGCGCCAGCAGCCCCGGGACTAGCGGGGCCACAGATACGCAGTATTTT.

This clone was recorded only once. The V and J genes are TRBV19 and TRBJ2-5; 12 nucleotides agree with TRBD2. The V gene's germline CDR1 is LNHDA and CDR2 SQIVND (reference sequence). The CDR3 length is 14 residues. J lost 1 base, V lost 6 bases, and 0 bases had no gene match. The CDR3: CASRLAGGQETQYF. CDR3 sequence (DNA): TGTGCCAGTAGACTAGCGGGGGGCCAAGAGACCCAGTACTTC.

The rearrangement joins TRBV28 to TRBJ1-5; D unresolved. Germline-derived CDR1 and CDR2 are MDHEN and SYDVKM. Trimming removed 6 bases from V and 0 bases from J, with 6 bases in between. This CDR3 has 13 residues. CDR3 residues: CASRSYSNQPQHF. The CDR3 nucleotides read TGTGCCAGCAGGAGTTATAGCAATCAGCCCCAGCATTTT. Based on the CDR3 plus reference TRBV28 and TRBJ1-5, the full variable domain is DVKVTQSSRYLVKRTGEKVFLECVQDMDHENMFWYRQDPGLGLRLIYFSYDVKMKEKGDIPEGYSVSREKKERFSLILESASTNQTSMYLCASRSYSNQPQHFGDGTRLSIL.

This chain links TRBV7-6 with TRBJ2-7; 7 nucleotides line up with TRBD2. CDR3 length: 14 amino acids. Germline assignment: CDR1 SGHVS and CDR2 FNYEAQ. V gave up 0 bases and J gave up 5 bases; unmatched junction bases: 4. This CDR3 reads CASSLAGGSDEQYF. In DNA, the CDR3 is TGTGCCAGCAGCTTAGCGGGGGGGTCGGACGAGCAGTACTTC.